Listed below are T cell receptor beta chains from one sample, sequenced in a study of human T cells and chemical hapten exposure. TCRdb analysed the RACE reads with MiXCR anew, one entry per CDR3 protein. This table holds around 300,000 distinct CDR3 sequences, under 9% found once. The sample in question was whole blood, obtained in connection with sensitization to the hapten diphenylcyclopropenone (DPC). These receptors originate from a woman aged 18 to 35 with alopecia areata. Some clones in this sample may be carry-over from other donors' samples. The CDR3 runs from the conserved cysteine through the conserved F or W. Rows give clone size only sometimes, using once, few, many, or a class for an expanded clone.

>few|14|TRBV20-1
CSARGTGLNYGYTF
>few|17|TRBV10-3
CAISGTSGGLRTDTQYF
>many|17|TRBV27
CASSSPGGPEPSYEQYF
>NA|10|TRBV29-1
CSVEGNEQYF
>NA|15|TRBV9
CASSVVGTGYNEQFF
>NA|15|TRBV2
CAGSPVGHGGYGYTF
>many|14|TRBV2
CASRLRGLTDTQYF
>few|15|TRBV14
CASSQDGRGSETQYF
>NA|16|TRBV28
CASSFSGRGGNQPQHF
>few|16|TRBV2
CASSPSGRGARNTIYF
>NA|13|TRBV25-1
CASSTQSVGEQFF
>many|16|TRBV11-2
CASSPQGTSFYNEQFF
>once|15|TRBV20-1
CSAGGNLGANQPQHF
>few|16|TRBV6-2/TRBV6-3
CASTARRDLSLSEQYF
>many|16|TRBV3-1
CASSQSGIVAKNIQYF
>few|14|TRBV14
CASSQDWVTDTQYF
>NA|11|TRBV29-1
CSVGEGGEQYF
>many|11|TRBV20-1
CGGQFQETQYF
>many|14|TRBV5-1
CASSLESYSYEQYF
>few|18|TRBV6-6
CASPPLRQGEGMNTEAFF
>few|13|TRBV3-1
CASSSAGEDTQYF
>many|12|TRBV5-1
CASSLGGREQYF
>NA|14|TRBV27
CASRDDRGGYEQYF
>few|19|TRBV3-1
CASSQRDSGTDYSNQPQHF
>NA|17|TRBV14
CASSLLAGTGYTDTQYF
>many|15|TRBV7-9
CASSSGTPYTDTQYF
>NA|16|TRBV20-1
CSAPAFGGGGVDTQYF
>many|14|TRBV9
CASSRLAVTDTQYF
>NA|16|TRBV6-2/TRBV6-3
CASSYVRGGPSDTQYF
>many|15|TRBV12-3/TRBV12-4
CASSPQEARQETQYF
>many|13|TRBV29-1
CSALLTYTGELFF
>many|14|TRBV29-1
CSVVRTSVNTEAFF
>many|15|TRBV7-2
CASSSQATGNQPQHF
>many|16|TRBV6-5
CASSSVRAGTNYGYTF
>NA|16|TRBV20-1
CSARAQSGRADTEAFF
>NA|15|TRBV3-1
CASSQVLSGTDTQYF
>many|16|TRBV7-6
CASSLDAGSSTDTQYF
>NA|14|TRBV27
CASSEDSNDQPQHF
>few|15|TRBV4-3
CASSQGTGKNSPLHF
>NA|13|TRBV6-2/TRBV6-3
CASSSRENEKLFF
>NA|17|TRBV6-6
CASSYSTGESMNTEAFF
>few|17|TRBV20-1
CSAREESGGAGGTEAFF
>many|14|TRBV5-1
CASSFSGSGGEQYF
>few|14|TRBV13
CASSFNHKGTEAFF
>few|17|TRBV18
CASSPPGGSGYYNEQFF
>many|13|TRBV6-5
CATQAEATGELFF
>NA|17|TRBV7-6
CASSGDLAGGMGDTQYF
>many|15|TRBV3-1
CASSQGGTGRSEQYF
>NA|13|TRBV27
CASRETNTYEQYF
>many|11|TRBV6-1
CASSALYEQYF
>NA|14|TRBV6-5
CASSYEPTSDTQYF
>NA|12|TRBV18
CASSPPGQEAFF
>NA|15|TRBV3-1
CASSPTGRANSPLHF
>many|17|TRBV12-3/TRBV12-4
CASSLVLGSGGRNEQFF